A selection of T cell receptor beta chains follows, all from one sample in a study of OX40 agonist ivuxolimab in advanced cancers. Using immunoSEQ multiplex PCR, the repertoire was profiled, and TCRdb retains in-frame clones only, with some absent. Altogether tens of thousands of clones are present, around 89% being singletons, with the ten largest covering under 7.5%. This sample comprised CD4+ or CD8+ T cells sorted from blood, obtained in a trial of the OX40 agonist ivuxolimab. The receptors come from an adult with an advanced solid tumor such as melanoma, head and neck, liver or kidney cancer. Both conserved end residues are part of each CDR3.

v_call	j_call	cdr3_length	cdr3_aa
TRBV9	TRBJ2-1	16	CASSVEGGAPYNEQFF
TRBV11-1	TRBJ2-1	15	CASSLAGSLHNEQFF
TRBV6-4	TRBJ2-5	19	CASSDSWTSGRATKGAQYF
TRBV4-1	TRBJ2-7	16	CASSLSTSGGAHEQYF
TRBV4-3	TRBJ1-2	18	CASSQDGAVDREGYGYTF
TRBV27	TRBJ2-7	12	CASSSGGYEQYF
TRBV9	TRBJ2-2	17	CASSPTGGGPGTGELFF
TRBV4-1	TRBJ1-1	13	CASSQDLTNEAFF
TRBV9	TRBJ2-5	17	CASSHPERTSARETQYF
TRBV10-3	TRBJ2-7	16	CAISEPYGQFSYEQYF
TRBV27	TRBJ2-7	16	CASSLSGLAESYEQYF
TRBV7-8	TRBJ2-7	15	CASSLGHQRSYEQYF
TRBV6-5	TRBJ1-3	15	CASSLFAGSGNTIYF
TRBV19	TRBJ2-7	13	CASSPGSSYEQYF
TRBV28	TRBJ2-7	17	CASSFPRLAGGPYEQYF
TRBV19	TRBJ2-1	15	CASTVAGTSYNEQFF
TRBV4-3	TRBJ2-2	15	CASSHGQGFTGELFF
TRBV27	TRBJ2-7	13	CASSLLAGEEQYF
TRBV7-9	TRBJ2-1	12	CASSLPYNEQFF
TRBV7-6	TRBJ1-1	16	CASSSDRPLLNTEAFF
TRBV7-6	TRBJ2-2	17	CASSLEAGAANTGELFF
TRBV27	TRBJ2-1	14	CASSQRERYNEQFF
TRBV4-3	TRBJ2-7	18	CASSQDRSDRGPIYEQYF
TRBV30	TRBJ2-7	13	CAWSDWTAYEQYF